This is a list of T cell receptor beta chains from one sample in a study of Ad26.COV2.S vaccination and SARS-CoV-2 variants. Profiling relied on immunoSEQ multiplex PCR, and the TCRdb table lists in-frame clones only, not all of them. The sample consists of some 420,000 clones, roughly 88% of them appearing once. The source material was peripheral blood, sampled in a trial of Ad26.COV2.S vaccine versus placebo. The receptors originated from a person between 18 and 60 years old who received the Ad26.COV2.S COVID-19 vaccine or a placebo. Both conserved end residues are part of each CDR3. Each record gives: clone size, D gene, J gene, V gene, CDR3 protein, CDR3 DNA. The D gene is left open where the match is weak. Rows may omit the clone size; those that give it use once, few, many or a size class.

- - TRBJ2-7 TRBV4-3 CASSQESLSGEQYF TGCGCCAGCAGCCAAGAATCCCTCTCCGGCGAGCAGTACTTC
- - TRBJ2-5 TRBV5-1 CASSLDGETQYF TGCGCCAGCAGCTTGGATGGGGAGACCCAGTACTTC
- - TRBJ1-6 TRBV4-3 CASSQAIRTNSPLHF TGCGCCAGCAGCCAAGCGATCCGGACGAATTCACCCCTCCACTTT
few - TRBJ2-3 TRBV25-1 CASSSSDTQYF TGTGCCAGCAGTAGCTCAGATACGCAGTATTTT
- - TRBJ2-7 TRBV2 CASSAYSHEQYF TGTGCCAGCAGCGCCTATAGTCACGAGCAGTACTTC
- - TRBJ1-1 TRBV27 CASRPRWGPKLTEAFF TGTGCCAGCAGACCCCGATGGGGTCCTAAGCTAACTGAAGCTTTCTTT
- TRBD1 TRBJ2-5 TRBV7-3 CASSPDRGTTQYF TGTGCCAGCAGCCCGGACAGGGGGACCACCCAGTACTTC
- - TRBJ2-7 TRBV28 CASSPTGRSYEQYF TGTGCCAGCAGCCCCACTGGCAGATCCTACGAGCAGTACTTC
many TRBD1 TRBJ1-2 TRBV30 CACQRQGKNYGYTF TGTGCCTGCCAGAGACAGGGAAAAAACTATGGCTACACCTTC
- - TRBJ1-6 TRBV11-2 CASSLFSSQGESPLHF TGTGCCAGCAGCTTATTCAGTTCACAGGGAGAGTCACCCCTCCACTTT
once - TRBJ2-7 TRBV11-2 CASSSPASSYEQYF TGTGCCAGCAGCTCCCCTGCATCTTCCTACGAGCAGTACTTC
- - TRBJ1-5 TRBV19 CASSIQEDQPQHF TGTGCCAGTAGTATCCAAGAGGATCAGCCCCAGCATTTT
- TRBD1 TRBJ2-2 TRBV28 CASSSIRQGGELFF TGTGCCAGCAGTTCAATTCGACAGGGAGGGGAGCTGTTTTTT
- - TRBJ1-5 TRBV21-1 CASSKAGLWEIQPQHF TGTGCCAGCAGCAAAGCGGGGTTGTGGGAGATACAGCCCCAGCATTTT
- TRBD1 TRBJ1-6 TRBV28 CASSFPLGTGSSPLHF TGTGCCAGCAGTTTTCCCCTCGGGACAGGGTCCTCACCCCTCCACTTT
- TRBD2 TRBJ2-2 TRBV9 CASTFSGGRNTGELFF TGTGCCAGCACCTTTAGCGGGGGCCGGAACACCGGGGAGCTGTTTTTT
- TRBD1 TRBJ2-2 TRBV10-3 CAIRATGGKLNTGELFF TGTGCCATCAGGGCCACAGGGGGCAAGTTGAACACCGGGGAGCTGTTTTTT
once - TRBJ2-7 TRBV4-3 CASSRSVQGSYEQYF TGCGCCAGCAGCCGGTCGGTGCAGGGGTCCTACGAGCAGTACTTC
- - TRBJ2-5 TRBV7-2 CASRSPGGETQYF TGTGCCAGCAGGTCCCCGGGTGGCGAGACCCAGTACTTC
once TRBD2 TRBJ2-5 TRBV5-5 CASSSWGEGTQYF TGTGCCAGCAGCTCATGGGGGGAGGGGACCCAGTACTTC
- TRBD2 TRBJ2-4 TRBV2 CASSVTSGGLLAKNIQYF TGTGCCAGCAGTGTGACTAGCGGGGGGCTCCTAGCCAAAAACATTCAGTACTTC
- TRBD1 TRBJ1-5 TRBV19 CARNGTGVNQPQHF TGTGCCAGGAACGGGACAGGGGTAAATCAGCCCCAGCATTTT
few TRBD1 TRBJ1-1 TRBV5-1 CASSLTGGESTEAFF TGCGCCAGCAGCTTAACAGGGGGCGAAAGTACTGAAGCTTTCTTT
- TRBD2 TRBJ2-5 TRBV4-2 CASSPSRGVAGGVEETQYF TGTGCCAGCAGTCCCTCCCGGGGGGTAGCGGGGGGAGTGGAAGAGACCCAGTACTTC
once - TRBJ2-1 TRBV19 CASSIGHADNEQFF TGTGCCAGTAGTATTGGACACGCAGATAATGAGCAGTTCTTC
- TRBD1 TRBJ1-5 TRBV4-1 CASSQALDRGQPQHF TGCGCCAGCAGCCAAGCGCTCGACAGGGGCCAGCCCCAGCATTTT
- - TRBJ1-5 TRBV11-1 CASSLQGRSNQPQHF TGTGCCAGCAGCTTACAGGGAAGGAGCAATCAGCCCCAGCATTTT
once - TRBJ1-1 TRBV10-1 CASSSRPGDEAFF TGCGCCAGCAGTTCGAGACCAGGGGATGAAGCTTTCTTT
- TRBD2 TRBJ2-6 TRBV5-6 CASSPLAGTISGANVLTF TGTGCCAGCAGCCCCTTAGCGGGGACCATCTCTGGGGCCAACGTCCTGACTTTC
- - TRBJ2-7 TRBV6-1 CASSEGRVPTYEQYF TGTGCCAGCAGTGAGGGCAGGGTACCTACCTACGAGCAGTACTTC
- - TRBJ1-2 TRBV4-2 CASSQAAASNYGYTF TGTGCCAGCAGCCAAGCCGCAGCGAGTAACTATGGCTACACCTTC
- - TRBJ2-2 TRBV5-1 CASTRVAGGELFF TGCGCCAGCACCAGGGTGGCGGGCGGGGAGCTGTTTTTT
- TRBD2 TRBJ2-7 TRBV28 CASSLSGGLRYEQYF TGTGCCAGCAGTTTAAGCGGGGGTTTGAGGTACGAGCAGTACTTC
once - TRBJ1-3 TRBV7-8 CASSPDSNTIYF TGTGCCAGCAGCCCAGATTCAAACACCATATATTTT
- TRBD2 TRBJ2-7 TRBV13 CASSLERGWNEQYF TGTGCCAGCAGCTTGGAGCGGGGCTGGAACGAGCAGTACTTC
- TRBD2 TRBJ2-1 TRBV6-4 CASSVGTSGVNEQFF TGTGCCAGCAGTGTTGGGACTAGCGGGGTTAATGAGCAGTTCTTC
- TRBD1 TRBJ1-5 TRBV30 CAWSVTGTGNRQPQHF TGTGCCTGGAGTGTGACCGGGACAGGGAATCGCCAGCCCCAGCATTTT
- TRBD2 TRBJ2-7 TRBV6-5 CASSPGLTSDEQYF TGTGCCAGCAGCCCGGGACTAACCTCGGATGAGCAGTACTTC
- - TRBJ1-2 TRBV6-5 CASRLTEAGRYGYTF TGTGCCAGCAGACTGACGGAGGCAGGGCGTTATGGCTACACCTTC
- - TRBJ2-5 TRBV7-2 CASSFQWGPQETQYF TGTGCCAGCAGCTTCCAGTGGGGGCCGCAAGAGACCCAGTACTTC
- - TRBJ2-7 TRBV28 CASQNLRYEQYF TGTGCCAGCCAGAATTTAAGATACGAGCAGTACTTC
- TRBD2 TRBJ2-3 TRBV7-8 CASSSALAGLSTDTQYF TGTGCCAGCAGCTCCGCCCTAGCGGGCCTTAGCACAGATACGCAGTATTTT
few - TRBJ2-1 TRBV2 CASSLQGHEQFF TGTGCCAGCAGCCTACAGGGCCATGAGCAGTTCTTC
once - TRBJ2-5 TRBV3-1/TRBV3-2 CASSHGLGGAETQYF TGTGCCAGCAGCCACGGGTTAGGAGGGGCAGAGACCCAGTACTTC
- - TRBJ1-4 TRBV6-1 CASSEYGWATNEKLFF TGTGCCAGCAGTGAATATGGGTGGGCAACTAATGAAAAACTGTTTTTT
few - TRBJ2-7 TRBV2 CASPRAGSYEQYF TGTGCCAGCCCAAGGGCGGGTAGCTACGAGCAGTACTTC
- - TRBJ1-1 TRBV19 CASRRQVNTEAFF TGTGCCAGTAGGAGGCAGGTGAACACTGAAGCTTTCTTT
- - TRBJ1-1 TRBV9 CASSVSVNTEAFF TGTGCCAGCAGCGTAAGCGTCAACACTGAAGCTTTCTTT
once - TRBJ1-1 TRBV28 CASSLHDSRPTEAFF TGTGCCAGCAGTTTACACGACAGTCGTCCTACTGAAGCTTTCTTT
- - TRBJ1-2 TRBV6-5 CASSYYGQNRNYGYTF TGTGCCAGCAGTTACTACGGACAGAACCGAAACTATGGCTACACCTTC
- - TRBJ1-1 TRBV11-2 CASSPTLVGPNTEAFF TGTGCCAGCAGCCCAACCCTGGTGGGACCGAACACTGAAGCTTTCTTT
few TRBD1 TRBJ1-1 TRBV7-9 CASSPDREGAFF TGTGCCAGCAGCCCCGACAGGGAGGGAGCTTTCTTT
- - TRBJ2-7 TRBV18 CASSPPEHEQYF TGTGCCAGCTCACCACCGGAACACGAGCAGTACTTC
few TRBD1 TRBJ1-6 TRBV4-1 CASSQGQGLGSYNSPLHF TGCGCCAGCAGCCAAGGACAGGGTTTAGGCTCCTATAATTCACCCCTCCACTTT
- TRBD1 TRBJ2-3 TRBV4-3 CASSRIVPGQGQTDTQYF TGCGCCAGCAGCCGAATTGTACCGGGACAGGGTCAAACAGATACGCAGTATTTT
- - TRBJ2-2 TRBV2 CARDRDLNTGELFF TGTGCCAGAGACCGGGACCTTAACACCGGGGAGCTGTTTTTT